Reported below is one T cell receptor (beta chain). This entry is derived from a study of control samples from healthy donors and cancer patients. Measured with immunoSEQ multiplex PCR; TCRdb has only the in-frame clones, and not every one. The sample gives some 76,000 clones, approximately 88% of which show up once; over 8% is in the top ten. CDR1 is LGHDT, CDR2 YNNKEL, per germline (reference sequence). The CDR3 runs 14 residues. V lost 4 bases, J lost 3 bases, and 7 bases lay in between. Input material: PBMCs. The rearrangement uses TRBV3-1 (or the pseudogene TRBV3-2) and TRBJ1-6; no clear D gene. This sequence originates from a woman in her forties or fifties with colorectal cancer. CDR3 in amino acids: CASSLTDYNSPLHF. For the CDR3, the DNA is TGTGCCAGCAGCCTTACGGACTATAATTCACCCCTCCACTTT.